Below, 25 T cell receptor beta chains from the same sample are listed, as sequenced in a study of blood T cells in healthy people across ages. Together with a sample-barcoded 5' primer, a J-beta primer mix was included in a second PCR lasting about 6 to 11 cycles. MiXCR, run by TCRdb on the 5' RACE reads, gives a single entry per CDR3 protein. This sample has 540,000 or so distinct CDR3 sequences; more than 20% occur once, and the top ten carry less than 9%. The sample also formed part of further work on T cells of mothers and their children.

Sequencing was performed on blood. The receptors come from a boy aged 5-17 years in good health.

This clonotype has just a few counts. The chain couples TRBV7-2 to TRBJ2-5; TRBD2 matches 10 bases. V was clipped by 6 bases and J by 4 bases; unmatched bases: 14. CDR1 is SGHTA and CDR2 is FQGNSA in the germline V gene. This CDR3 is 17 amino acids long. The CDR3 DNA reads as TGTGCCAGCAGTTATGATAGCGGGAGGCCGGGGGGAGAGACCCAGTACTTC. This sequence encodes CASSYDSGRPGGETQYF. The complete variable domain, with remaining parts taken from reference TRBV7-2 and TRBJ2-5, reads GAGVSQSPSNKVTEKGKDVELRCDPISGHTALYWYRQSLGQGLEFLIYFQGNSAPDKSGLPSDRFSAERTGGSVSTLTIQRTQQEDSAVYLCASSYDSGRPGGETQYFGPGTRLLVL.

The V and J genes are TRBV19 and TRBJ2-5; D is unresolved. This CDR3 region has 15 residues. The V end lost 1 base, the J end lost 4 bases, and 13 bases lay between the germline ends. Looked up from germline, CDR1 is LNHDA and CDR2 is SQIVND (reference sequence). CDR3 nucleotide sequence: TGTGCCAGTAGTATAGTAGTCCAACCTGGAGAGACCCAGTACTTC. This translates into CASSIVVQPGETQYF.

This clonotype was seen a few times. V usage is TRBV7-2 and J usage is TRBJ2-5; the D gene is possibly TRBD2 (5 bases). CDR1 is SGHTA, CDR2 FQGNSA, per germline. The CDR3 length is 17 residues. V gave up 5 bases and J gave up 2 bases, with 21 bases separating them. CDR3 in DNA: TGTGCCAGCAGCCCCAAGGACGGAGGACTTAGACAAGAGACCCAGTACTTC. This codes for CASSPKDGGLRQETQYF.

In DNA, the CDR3 is TGCGCCAGCAGCCTAATTGGATTTAAGACAGAGTACAATGAGCAGTTCTTC. Its translation: CASSLIGFKTEYNEQFF. The chain is built from TRBV4-1 and TRBJ2-1, with D possibly being TRBD1 (5 bases). The germline V and J ends were trimmed by 4 bases and 4 bases, with 20 bases remaining between them. Germline V gives CDR1 MGHRA, CDR2 YSYEKL. This CDR3 has 17 residues.

V and J are TRBV28 and TRBJ1-1, with no clear D. V shed 8 bases and J shed 1 base, with 17 bases lying between them. CDR3 length equals 15 residues. CDR1 is MDHEN, CDR2 SYDVKM, per germline. CDR3 nucleotide sequence: TGTGCCAGCCCATACCGTCTGGCAGCGAACACTGAAGCTTTCTTT. As protein: CASPYRLAANTEAFF. Full variable domain (remainder filled in from reference TRBV28 and TRBJ1-1): DVKVTQSSRYLVKRTGEKVFLECVQDMDHENMFWYRQDPGLGLRLIYFSYDVKMKEKGDIPEGYSVSREKKERFSLILESASTNQTSMYLCASPYRLAANTEAFFGQGTRLTVV.

This clonotype occurred a few times. V and J are TRBV20-1 and TRBJ1-1; D not certain. The CDR3 totals 13 residues. V lost 3 bases, J lost 7 bases, and 15 bases lay in between. Germline-derived CDR1 and CDR2 are DFQATT and SNEGSKA (reference sequence). As DNA, the CDR3 is TGCAGTGCTAGCAAGGGAGCGGTGGTTGAAGCTTTCTTT. As protein: CSASKGAVVEAFF.

The chain employs TRBV29-1 and TRBJ2-2; perhaps TRBD1 as D (7 bases). Trimming took off 2 bases at V and 2 bases at J, with 18 bases between the two ends. Germline V CDR1 and CDR2: SQVTM, ANQGSEA. This CDR3 spans 17 amino acids. The CDR3 reads CSVENPQGGTNTGELFF. CDR3 DNA: TGCAGCGTTGAAAATCCCCAGGGGGGCACAAACACCGGGGAGCTGTTTTTT.

This clonotype was recorded a few times. This chain uses TRBV20-1 with TRBJ1-5, with D unclear. The germline CDR1 and CDR2 sequences are DFQATT and SNEGSKA (reference sequence). The V and J ends lost 2 bases and 7 bases respectively, with 12 bases between them. The CDR3 runs 13 residues. CDR3 protein: CSARSGVGQPQHF. CDR3 DNA sequence: TGCAGTGCTAGATCTGGCGTTGGGCAGCCCCAGCATTTT.

This clonotype was seen only a few times. This chain links TRBV7-9 with TRBJ2-3; TRBD1 agrees at 7 bases. Germline CDR1 reads SEHNR; CDR2 reads FQNEAQ (reference sequence). The length of the CDR3 is 14 residues. Germline trimming cut 10 bases from V and 4 bases from J; bases unmatched to any gene: 11. The CDR3 nucleotides are TGTGCCACGATACAGGGGTCAACCCCAGATACGCAGTATTTT. Translation gives CATIQGSTPDTQYF.

This clonotype was seen a handful of times. This chain links TRBV7-3 with TRBJ2-5; no clear D. The germline CDR1 and CDR2 sequences are SGHTA and FQGTGA. With 4 bases removed from V and 0 bases from J, the gap between germline ends came to 9 bases. This CDR3 contains 14 residues. The CDR3 reads CASSSITYQETQYF. CDR3 DNA: TGTGCCAGCAGCTCAATTACGTACCAAGAGACCCAGTACTTC. The complete variable domain, with remaining parts taken from reference TRBV7-3 and TRBJ2-5, reads GAGVSQTPSNKVTEKGKYVELRCDPISGHTALYWYRQSLGQGPEFLIYFQGTGAADDSGLPNDRFFAVRPEGSVSTLKIQRTERGDSAVYLCASSSITYQETQYFGPGTRLLVL.

The genes are TRBV24-1 and TRBJ2-1; D gene unclear. V lost 3 bases, J lost 0 bases, and 11 bases lay in between. Germline CDR1 KGHDR, CDR2 SFDVKD. The CDR3 is made up of 16 amino acids. CDR3 protein: CATSDQDNHSYNEQFF. As DNA, the CDR3 is TGTGCCACCAGTGATCAAGACAATCACTCCTACAATGAGCAGTTCTTC.

The chain has TRBV29-1 and TRBJ1-1, with D maybe TRBD1 (6 bases). V lost 7 bases, J lost 2 bases, and 14 bases lay in between. The CDR3 extends over 13 amino acids. Germline values: CDR1 SQVTM, CDR2 ANQGSEA. The CDR3 bases are TGCAGCGCCGGAATGGGGACAAACACTGAAGCTTTCTTT. Protein sequence: CSAGMGTNTEAFF.

This rearrangement joins TRBV7-6 to TRBJ2-3; no clear D. Trimming left V 2 bases short and J 5 bases short, with 5 bases between. This CDR3 spans 12 amino acids. Per germline, CDR1 SGHVS and CDR2 FNYEAQ. CDR3: CASSLMRDTQYF. The CDR3 DNA is TGTGCCAGCAGCTTAATGCGAGATACGCAGTATTTT.

V and J are TRBV3-1 and TRBJ2-1; TRBD1 matches 8 bases. V was pared by 3 bases and J by 8 bases, with 6 bases of the junction left unmatched. This CDR3 contains 14 residues. The germline gives CDR1 LGHDT, CDR2 YNNKEL (reference sequence). The CDR3 DNA reads TGTGCCAGCAGCCAGACAGGGGCGGTATATGAGCAGTTCTTC. Its translation: CASSQTGAVYEQFF.

The chain combines TRBV7-2 with TRBJ2-2; no clear D gene. The V and J ends lost 2 bases and 5 bases respectively, with 12 bases between them. Germline V gene sequence: CDR1 SGHTA, CDR2 FQGNSA. The CDR3 covers 15 residues. CDR3 amino acids: CASSLTAPGTGELFF. For the CDR3, the DNA is TGTGCCAGCAGCTTAACTGCCCCTGGAACCGGGGAGCTGTTTTTT.

The CDR3 DNA reads as TGTGCCAGCAGCTTAATAGGCGGGGACACTGAAGCTTTCTTT. Translated, it gives CASSLIGGDTEAFF. The V call is TRBV7-3, the J call TRBJ1-1; D uncertain. CDR3 length equals 14 residues. Per the germline V gene, CDR1 is SGHTA and CDR2 is FQGTGA. V was clipped by 1 base and J by 3 bases, with 9 bases between them.

The V call is TRBV15, the J call TRBJ2-2, with TRBD1 matching 7 bases. V lost 0 bases to trimming and J lost 5 bases; unmatched junction nucleotides: 6. The CDR3 is made up of 16 amino acids. Germline V gene data show CDR1 as LNHNV and CDR2 as YYDKDF (reference sequence). As DNA, the CDR3 is TGTGCCACCAGCAGAGATAAGACAGGGCAAACCGGGGAGCTGTTTTTT. This encodes CATSRDKTGQTGELFF.

On this clonotype itself: At one of its ends the junction is not consistent with the germline gene, which may arise from a read error. The chain carries TRBV28 and TRBJ1-6; weak D call: TRBD1 (5 bases). CDR1 is MDHEN, CDR2 SYDVKM, per germline. This CDR3 contains 14 residues. The CDR3: CANSLTVGHSPLHF. CDR3 nucleotide sequence: TGTGCCAACAGTTTGACAGTGGGTCATTCACCCCTCCACTTT.

The gene calls are TRBV5-1 and TRBJ2-5; D remains unclear. The germline V and J ends were trimmed by 8 bases and 5 bases, with 22 bases remaining between them. Germline loops: CDR1 SGHRS, CDR2 YFSETQ. This CDR3 has 15 residues. CDR3 residues: CASGLIPGSVETQYF. The CDR3 bases are TGCGCCAGTGGGCTGATTCCAGGTTCGGTGGAGACCCAGTACTTC.

This clonotype was recorded a few times. The V gene is TRBV7-3, the J gene TRBJ2-3; TRBD2 matches at 12 bases. V was clipped by 3 bases and J by 0 bases; unmatched bases: 10. The CDR3 sequence is 19 residues long. The germline V gene has CDR1 SGHTA and CDR2 FQGTGA. The chain's CDR3 is CASSLTGLAGLASTDTQYF. The DNA for the CDR3 is TGTGCCAGCAGCTTGACCGGACTAGCGGGGTTAGCAAGCACAGATACGCAGTATTTT.

V usage is TRBV3-1 and J usage is TRBJ1-1; D remains unclear. The CDR3 runs 13 residues. Trimming stripped 5 bases from V and 5 bases from J, with 12 bases between. Per the germline V gene, CDR1 is LGHDT and CDR2 is YNNKEL (reference sequence). CDR3: CASSYTLGTEAFF. The CDR3 DNA follows: TGTGCCAGCAGCTATACCCTGGGGACTGAAGCTTTCTTT.

V and J are TRBV2 and TRBJ2-5, with a possible D match to TRBD2 (5 bases). This CDR3 spans 14 amino acids. The germline V gene has CDR1 SNHLY and CDR2 FYNNEI. Trimming removed 2 bases at V and 3 bases at J, with 10 bases between. CDR3 nucleotide sequence: TGTGCCAGCAGTGAACGGTCGGGGAAAGAGACCCAGTACTTC. This gives the protein CASSERSGKETQYF.

V gene TRBV20-1 combines with J gene TRBJ1-2; 9 bases are shared with TRBD1. In germline, CDR1 is DFQATT, CDR2 SNEGSKA (reference sequence). The trim removed 2 bases at V and 3 bases at J, leaving 16 bases unmatched. This CDR3 has 18 amino acids. CDR3 DNA: TGCAGTGCTAGACCTACCGCCGGACAGGGGAAGGGGGACTATGGCTACACCTTC. This translates into CSARPTAGQGKGDYGYTF.

This clonotype has a handful of counts. The V gene is TRBV29-1, the J gene TRBJ2-5, with D maybe TRBD1 (5 bases). Germline V gene data show CDR1 as SQVTM and CDR2 as ANQGSEA. V lost 7 bases, J lost 2 bases, and 11 bases lay in between. This CDR3 region has 12 residues. The CDR3: CSAGSAQETQYF. For the CDR3, the DNA is TGCAGCGCAGGGTCAGCTCAAGAGACCCAGTACTTC.

The chain uses TRBV5-1 and TRBJ2-4; D is perhaps TRBD1 (6 bases). The CDR3 spans 15 residues. V lost 8 bases and J lost 7, with 22 bases in between. Looked up from germline, CDR1 is SGHRS and CDR2 is YFSETQ. CDR3 sequence: CARNSGASSRNIQYF. The CDR3 nucleotides are TGCGCCAGAAACTCAGGGGCCTCTAGCAGGAACATTCAGTACTTC.